This TCR beta chain was documented in a study of T cells in Graves' hyperthyroidism and ophthalmopathy. General observations from the study: Stable hyperthyroidism was told apart from ophthalmopathy by a model built on 13 V-J features. Researchers found most expanded thyroid clonotypes above 0.001 in blood as well.

PBMCs stemmed from around 10 ml fresh peripheral blood. This clonotype was found many times. Its antigen is currently unknown. V lost 4 bases and J 1 base, leaving 12 bases between the germline ends. The CDR3 has 15 residues. Amplified regions were TCR beta CDR3 sequences from RNA transcripts. First-round RT-PCR with HTBI primers amplified the TCR CDR3 region. A single record per CDR3 protein comes from TCRdb applying MiXCR to the multiplex PCR reads. Altogether hundreds of thousands of distinct CDR3 sequences are present, about 13% being singletons, with the ten largest covering 34%. Sequenced sample: blood. The source of this sequence is a woman aged 40 to 55 with Graves' ophthalmopathy. V is TRBV12-3 or TRBV12-4 and J is TRBJ2-3; possibly TRBD1 for D (5 bases). CDR3 region: CASSSFGARTDTQYF. The DNA for the CDR3 is TGTGCCAGCAGTTCTTTTGGGGCTCGCACAGATACGCAGTATTTT.